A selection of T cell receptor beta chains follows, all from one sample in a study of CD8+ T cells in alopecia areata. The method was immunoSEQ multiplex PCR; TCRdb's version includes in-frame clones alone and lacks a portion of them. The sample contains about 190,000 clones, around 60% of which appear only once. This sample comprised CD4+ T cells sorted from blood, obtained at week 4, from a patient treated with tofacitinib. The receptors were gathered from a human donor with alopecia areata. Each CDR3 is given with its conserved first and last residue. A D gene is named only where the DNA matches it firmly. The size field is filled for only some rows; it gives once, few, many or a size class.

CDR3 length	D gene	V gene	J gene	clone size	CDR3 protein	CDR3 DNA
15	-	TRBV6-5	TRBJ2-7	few	CASSGGGEEAYEQYF	TGTGCCAGCAGCGGTGGCGGGGAAGAGGCCTACGAGCAGTACTTC
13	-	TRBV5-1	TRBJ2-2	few	CASSNTGTGELFF	TGCGCCAGCAGCAACACAGGGACCGGGGAGCTGTTTTTT
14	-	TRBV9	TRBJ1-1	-	CASSVAGRNTEAFF	TGTGCCAGCAGCGTAGCTGGCAGGAACACTGAAGCTTTCTTT
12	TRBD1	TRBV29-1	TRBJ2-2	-	CSASPGGGELFF	TGCAGCGCCTCCCCAGGGGGCGGGGAGCTGTTTTTT
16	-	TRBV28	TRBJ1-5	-	CASSLSGGPLNQPQHF	TGTGCCAGCAGTTTATCGGGGGGCCCTCTAAATCAGCCCCAGCATTTT
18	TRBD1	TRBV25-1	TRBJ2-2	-	CASSDPTGGVANTGELFF	TGTGCCAGCAGTGACCCCACAGGGGGCGTAGCGAACACCGGGGAGCTGTTTTTT
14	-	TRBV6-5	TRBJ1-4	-	CASRDDRNTGELFF	TGTGCCAGCAGAGACGACAGGAATACTGGGGAACTGTTTTTT
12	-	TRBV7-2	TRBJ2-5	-	CASSLAGRTQYF	TGTGCCAGCAGCTTAGCTGGGAGGACCCAGTACTTC
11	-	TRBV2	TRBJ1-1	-	CASLRNTEAFF	TGTGCCAGCCTGCGGAACACTGAAGCTTTCTTT
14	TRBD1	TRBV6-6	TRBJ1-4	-	CASSRDRGNEKLFF	TGTGCCAGCAGCCGGGACAGGGGAAATGAAAAACTGTTTTTT
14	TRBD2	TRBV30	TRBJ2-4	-	CAWSVGGAKNIQYF	TGTGCCTGGAGTGTCGGGGGGGCCAAAAACATTCAGTACTTC
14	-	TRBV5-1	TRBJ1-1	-	CASSGWGRATEAFF	TGCGCCAGCTCCGGATGGGGTAGGGCCACTGAAGCTTTCTTT
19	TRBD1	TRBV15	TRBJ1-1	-	CATSRDKQGRAGRNTEAFF	TGTGCCACCAGCAGAGACAAACAGGGGAGGGCTGGAAGGAACACTGAAGCTTTCTTT
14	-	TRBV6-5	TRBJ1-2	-	CASSADARRNGYTF	TGTGCCAGCAGTGCCGACGCACGGAGGAATGGCTACACCTTC
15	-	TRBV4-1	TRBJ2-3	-	CASSQALIYTDTQYF	TGCGCCAGCAGCCAAGCCTTAATCTACACAGATACGCAGTATTTT
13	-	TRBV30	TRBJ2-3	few	CAWSPPSTDTQYF	TGTGCCTGGAGCCCCCCCAGCACAGATACGCAGTATTTT
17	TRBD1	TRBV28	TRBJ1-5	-	CASWTGSGSASNQPQHF	TGTGCCAGCTGGACAGGGAGCGGTTCTGCCAGCAATCAGCCCCAGCATTTT
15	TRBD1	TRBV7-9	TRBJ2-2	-	CASSLPRGYTGELFF	TGTGCCAGCAGCTTACCCAGGGGGTACACCGGGGAGCTGTTTTTT
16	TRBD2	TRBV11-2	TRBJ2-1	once	CASSWGTSGNYNEQFF	TGTGCCAGCAGCTGGGGGACTAGCGGGAACTACAATGAGCAGTTCTTC
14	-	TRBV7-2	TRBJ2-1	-	CASRRSGSPNEQFF	TGTGCCAGCAGGAGGTCTGGCAGCCCGAATGAGCAGTTCTTC
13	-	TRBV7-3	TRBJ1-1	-	CASSYQANTEAFF	TGTGCCAGCAGCTATCAGGCGAACACTGAAGCTTTCTTT
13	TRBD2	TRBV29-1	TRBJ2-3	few	CSVTGLVLDTQYF	TGCAGCGTAACCGGACTAGTTTTGGATACGCAGTATTTT